Listed here are 9 T cell receptor beta chains from one sample, sequenced in a study of blood T cell repertoires in COVID-19. Libraries were prepared by immunoSEQ multiplex PCR; TCRdb keeps only in-frame clonotypes and omits some of them. The sample has some 250,000 clones; around 90% are singletons. The specimen was peripheral blood. These receptors came from a woman in her fifties or sixties with COVID-19, enrolled during active disease.

The chain couples TRBV28 to TRBJ2-5; the match to TRBD1 covers 7 bases. This CDR3 region has 16 residues. CDR1 MDHEN and CDR2 SYDVKM come from the germline V gene. Trimming took 2 bases from V and 7 from J; bases not matched to a gene: 13. CDR3 sequence (DNA): TGTGCCAGCAGTTTAGCCGGGACAGCCGGATCGGGGACCCAGTACTTC. Translated, it gives CASSLAGTAGSGTQYF.

The CDR3 spells CAWGGAETQYF. As DNA, the CDR3 is TGTGCCTGGGGAGGAGCAGAGACCCAGTACTTC. The chain joins TRBV30 to TRBJ2-5, with D tentatively TRBD2 (5 bases). Germline V lookup: CDR1 GTSNPN, CDR2 SVGIG (reference sequence). Between the trimmed V and J ends, which lost 5 bases and 4 bases, there was a span of 8 bases. The CDR3 extends over 11 amino acids.

The chain links TRBV29-1 to TRBJ1-1, with a tentative D call TRBD1 (6 bases). The V gene's germline CDR1 is SQVTM and CDR2 ANQGSEA. The CDR3 has 15 amino acids. The V end was cut by 7 bases, the J end by 7 bases, with 25 bases between. The CDR3 DNA is TGCAGCGCCAGGGGCGGAAACAAAACCACGATTGAAGCTTTCTTT. Its protein is CSARGGNKTTIEAFF.

As for this clone: Other nucleotide sequences from this sample produce the same CDR3. The chain uses TRBV12-3 or TRBV12-4 and TRBJ1-1, with D perhaps matching TRBD1 (5 bases). The V end lost 2 bases, the J end lost 4 bases, and 8 bases lay between the germline ends. This CDR3 spans 13 amino acids. DNA for the CDR3: TGTGCCAGCAGTTTAAAGGGGCGCACTGAAGCTTTCTTT. It is translated as CASSLKGRTEAFF.

The V and J genes are TRBV5-5 and TRBJ2-1; 8 positions match TRBD2. Germline values: CDR1 SGHKS, CDR2 YYEKEE (reference sequence). The CDR3 is made up of 16 amino acids. The junction had 2 bases not matched to a gene; V was cut back by 0 bases and J by 0 bases. As DNA, the CDR3 is TGTGCCAGCAGCTTGGCGGGAGGGGCCTCCTACAATGAGCAGTTCTTC. Residues: CASSLAGGASYNEQFF. Full variable domain (outside the CDR3, taken from reference TRBV5-5 and TRBJ2-1): DAGVTQSPTHLIKTRGQQVTLRCSPISGHKSVSWYQQVLGQGPQFIFQYYEKEERGRGNFPDRFSARQFPNYSSELNVNALLLGDSALYLCASSLAGGASYNEQFFGPGTRLTVL.

The chain has TRBV9 and TRBJ1-1; 7 bases fit TRBD1. The CDR3 sequence is 16 residues long. The V segment lost 3 bases and the J segment 0 bases; nucleotides outside the gene matches: 8. Germline V CDR1 and CDR2: SGDLS, YYNGEE. CDR3 in DNA: TGTGCCAGCAGCGCAAGGGACAGCCAAATGAACACTGAAGCTTTCTTT. It encodes CASSARDSQMNTEAFF.

The rearrangement joins TRBV11-3 to TRBJ2-3; the match to TRBD1 covers 11 bases. Germline assignment: CDR1 SGHNT and CDR2 YENEEA. The CDR3 runs to 14 residues. V was pared by 5 bases and J by 5 bases, with 3 bases of the junction left unmatched. The CDR3 is CASSPGQGEDTQYF. CDR3 nucleotides: TGTGCCAGCAGCCCGGGACAGGGGGAAGATACGCAGTATTTT.

The V call is TRBV7-2, the J call TRBJ2-1; 9 positions match TRBD2. V trimming: 0 bases; J trimming: 5 bases; junction bases outside the gene matches: 11. This CDR3 has 18 residues. Germline V lookup: CDR1 SGHTA, CDR2 FQGNSA. The CDR3 loop reads CASSLARLAGRLHNEQFF. The CDR3 DNA is TGTGCCAGCAGCTTAGCGCGGCTAGCGGGGAGACTTCACAATGAGCAGTTCTTC.

This clone was picked up one time. The chain is built from TRBV1 and TRBJ1-1; the D call of TRBD1 is as the table states it, not checked on the DNA. TRBV1 is recorded as a pseudogene. The CDR3 consists of 16 residues. CDR3 amino acids: CTSSQDRFRENTEAFF. CDR3 coding DNA: TGCACCAGCAGCCAAGATCGTTTCAGGGAGAACACTGAAGCTTTCTTT.